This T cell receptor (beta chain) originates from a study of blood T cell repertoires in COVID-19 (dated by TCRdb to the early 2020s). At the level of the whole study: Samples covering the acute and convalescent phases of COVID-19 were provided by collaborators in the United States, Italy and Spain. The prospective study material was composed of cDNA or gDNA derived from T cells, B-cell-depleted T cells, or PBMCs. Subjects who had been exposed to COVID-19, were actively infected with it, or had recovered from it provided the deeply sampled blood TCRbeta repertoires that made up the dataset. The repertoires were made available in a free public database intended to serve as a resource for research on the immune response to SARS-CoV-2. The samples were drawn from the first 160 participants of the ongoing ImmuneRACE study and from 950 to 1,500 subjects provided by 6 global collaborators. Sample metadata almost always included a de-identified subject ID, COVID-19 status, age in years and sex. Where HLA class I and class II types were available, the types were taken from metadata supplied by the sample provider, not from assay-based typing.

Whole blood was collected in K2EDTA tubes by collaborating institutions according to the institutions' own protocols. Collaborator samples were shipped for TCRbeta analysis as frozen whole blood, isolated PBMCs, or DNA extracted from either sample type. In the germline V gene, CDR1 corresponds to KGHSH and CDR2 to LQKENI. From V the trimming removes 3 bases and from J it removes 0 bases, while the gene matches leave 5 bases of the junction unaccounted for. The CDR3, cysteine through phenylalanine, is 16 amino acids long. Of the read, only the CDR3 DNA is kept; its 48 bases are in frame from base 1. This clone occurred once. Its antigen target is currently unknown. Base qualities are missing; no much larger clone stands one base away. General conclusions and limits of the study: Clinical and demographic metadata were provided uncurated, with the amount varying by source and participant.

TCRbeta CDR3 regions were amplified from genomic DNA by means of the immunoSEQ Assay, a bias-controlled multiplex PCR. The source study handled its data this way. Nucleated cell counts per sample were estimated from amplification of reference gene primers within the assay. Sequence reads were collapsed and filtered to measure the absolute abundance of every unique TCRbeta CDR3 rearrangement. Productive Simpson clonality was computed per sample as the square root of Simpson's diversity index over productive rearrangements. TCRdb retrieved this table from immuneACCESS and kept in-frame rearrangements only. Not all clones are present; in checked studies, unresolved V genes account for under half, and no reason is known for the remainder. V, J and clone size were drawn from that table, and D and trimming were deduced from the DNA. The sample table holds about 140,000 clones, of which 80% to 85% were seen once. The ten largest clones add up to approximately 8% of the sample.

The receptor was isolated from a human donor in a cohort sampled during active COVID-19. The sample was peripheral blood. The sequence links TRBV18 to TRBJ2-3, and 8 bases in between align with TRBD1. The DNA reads TGTGCCAGCTCACCTGGCTGGACAGGGAGCACAGATACGCAGTATTTT. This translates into CASSPGWTGSTDTQYF.